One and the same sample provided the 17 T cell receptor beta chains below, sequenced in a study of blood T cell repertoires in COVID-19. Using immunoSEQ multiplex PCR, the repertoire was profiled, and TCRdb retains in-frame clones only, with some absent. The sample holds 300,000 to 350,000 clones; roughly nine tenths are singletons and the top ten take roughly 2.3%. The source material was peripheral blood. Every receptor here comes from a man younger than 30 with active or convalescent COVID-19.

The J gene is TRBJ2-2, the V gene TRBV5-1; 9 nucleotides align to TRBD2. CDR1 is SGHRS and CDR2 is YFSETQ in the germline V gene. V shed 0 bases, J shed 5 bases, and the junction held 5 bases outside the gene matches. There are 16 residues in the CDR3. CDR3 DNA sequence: TGCGCCAGCAGCTTGGGACTAGCGGAAGGGACCGGGGAGCTGTTTTTT. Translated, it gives CASSLGLAEGTGELFF.

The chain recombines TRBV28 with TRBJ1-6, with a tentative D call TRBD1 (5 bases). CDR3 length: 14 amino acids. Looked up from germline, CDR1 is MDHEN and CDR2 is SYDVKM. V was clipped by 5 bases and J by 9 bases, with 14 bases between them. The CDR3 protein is CASSRNTGSSPLHF. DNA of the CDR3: TGTGCCAGCAGTCGGAATACAGGAAGTTCACCCCTCCACTTT.

This chain's CDR3 is CASSAGLAEYNEQFF. CDR3 nucleotide sequence: TGTGCCAGCAGCGCGGGACTAGCGGAGTACAATGAGCAGTTCTTC. The chain uses TRBV7-7 and TRBJ2-1; TRBD2 matches at 11 bases. V lost 5 bases, J lost 4 bases, and 4 bases stayed unmatched. The CDR3 is 15 amino acids. Germline CDR1 reads SSHAT; CDR2 reads FNYEAQ (reference sequence).

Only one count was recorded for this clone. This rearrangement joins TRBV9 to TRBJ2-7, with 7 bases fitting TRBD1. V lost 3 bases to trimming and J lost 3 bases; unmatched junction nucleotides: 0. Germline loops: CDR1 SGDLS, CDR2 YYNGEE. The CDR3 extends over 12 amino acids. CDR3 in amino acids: CASSGDSYEQYF. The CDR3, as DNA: TGTGCCAGCAGCGGGGACAGCTACGAGCAGTACTTC.

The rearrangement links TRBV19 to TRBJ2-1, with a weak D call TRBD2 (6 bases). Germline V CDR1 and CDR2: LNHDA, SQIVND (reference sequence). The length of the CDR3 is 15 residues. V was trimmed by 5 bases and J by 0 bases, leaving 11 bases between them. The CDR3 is CASSLPGSSYNEQFF. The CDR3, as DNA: TGTGCCAGTAGTCTACCCGGGAGCTCCTACAATGAGCAGTTCTTC.

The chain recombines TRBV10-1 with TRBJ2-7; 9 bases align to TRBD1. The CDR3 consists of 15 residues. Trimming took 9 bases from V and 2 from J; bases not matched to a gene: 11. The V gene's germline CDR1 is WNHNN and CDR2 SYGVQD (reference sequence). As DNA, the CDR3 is TGCGCCAGACGCAGTCGGGACAGGGCCACCTACGAGCAGTACTTC. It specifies CARRSRDRATYEQYF.

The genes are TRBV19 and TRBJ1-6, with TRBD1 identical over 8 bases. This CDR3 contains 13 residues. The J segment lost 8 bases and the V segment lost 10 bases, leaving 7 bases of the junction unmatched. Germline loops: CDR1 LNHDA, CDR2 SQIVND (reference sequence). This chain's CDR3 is CATSTGVYSPLHF. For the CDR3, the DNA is TGTGCCACTTCGACAGGGGTTTATTCACCCCTCCACTTT.

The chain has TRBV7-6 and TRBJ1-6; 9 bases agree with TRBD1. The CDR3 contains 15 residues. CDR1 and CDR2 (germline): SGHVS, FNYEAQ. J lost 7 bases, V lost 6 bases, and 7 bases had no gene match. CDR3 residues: CASRQTGGGNSPLHF. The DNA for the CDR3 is TGTGCCAGCAGACAGACAGGGGGAGGGAATTCACCCCTCCACTTT.

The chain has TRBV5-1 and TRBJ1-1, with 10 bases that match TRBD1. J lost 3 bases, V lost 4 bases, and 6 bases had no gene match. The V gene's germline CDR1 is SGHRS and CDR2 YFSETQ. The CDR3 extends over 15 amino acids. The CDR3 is CASSASGTGDTEAFF. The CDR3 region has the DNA TGCGCCAGCAGCGCTTCCGGGACAGGGGACACTGAAGCTTTCTTT.

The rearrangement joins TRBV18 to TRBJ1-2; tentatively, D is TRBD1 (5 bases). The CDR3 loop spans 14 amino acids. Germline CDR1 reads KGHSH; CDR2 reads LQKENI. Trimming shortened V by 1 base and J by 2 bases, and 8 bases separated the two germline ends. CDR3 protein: CASSPLDRNYGYTF. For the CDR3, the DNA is TGTGCCAGCTCACCACTCGACAGAAACTATGGCTACACCTTC.

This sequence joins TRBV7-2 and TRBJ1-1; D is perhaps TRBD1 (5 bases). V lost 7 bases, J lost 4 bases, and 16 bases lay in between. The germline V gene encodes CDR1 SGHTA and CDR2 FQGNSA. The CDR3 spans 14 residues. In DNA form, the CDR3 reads TGTGCCAGCACCAATTCGCTGGGGCGCACTGAAGCTTTCTTT. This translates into CASTNSLGRTEAFF.

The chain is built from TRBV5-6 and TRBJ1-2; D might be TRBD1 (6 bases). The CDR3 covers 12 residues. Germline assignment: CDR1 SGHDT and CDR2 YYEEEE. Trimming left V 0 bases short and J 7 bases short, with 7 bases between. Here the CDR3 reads CASSLDRAGYTF. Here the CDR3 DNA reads TGTGCCAGCAGCTTGGACAGGGCTGGCTACACCTTC.

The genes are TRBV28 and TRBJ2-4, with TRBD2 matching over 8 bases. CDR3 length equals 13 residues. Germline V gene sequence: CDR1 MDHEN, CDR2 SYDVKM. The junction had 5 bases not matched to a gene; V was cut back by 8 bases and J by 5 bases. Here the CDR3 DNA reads TGTGCCAGCGGGCGGGGGGTTGAAAACATTCAGTACTTC. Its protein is CASGRGVENIQYF. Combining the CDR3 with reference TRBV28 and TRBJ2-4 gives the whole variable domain DVKVTQSSRYLVKRTGEKVFLECVQDMDHENMFWYRQDPGLGLRLIYFSYDVKMKEKGDIPEGYSVSREKKERFSLILESASTNQTSMYLCASGRGVENIQYFGAGTRLSVL.

The CDR3 is CASSLTSGYYEQYF. CDR3 nucleotides: TGTGCCAGTAGCCTGACTAGCGGCTACTACGAGCAGTACTTC. The gene calls are TRBV19 and TRBJ2-7; 9 nucleotides agree with TRBD2. From germline, CDR1 is LNHDA and CDR2 SQIVND (reference sequence). CDR3 size: 14 residues. V trimming: 6 bases; J trimming: 3 bases; junction bases outside the gene matches: 6.

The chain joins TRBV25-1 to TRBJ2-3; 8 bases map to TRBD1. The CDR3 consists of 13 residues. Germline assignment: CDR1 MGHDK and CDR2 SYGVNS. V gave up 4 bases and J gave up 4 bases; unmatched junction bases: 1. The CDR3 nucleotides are TGTGCCAGCAGTGGCAGGGGGCCAGATACGCAGTATTTT. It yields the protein CASSGRGPDTQYF.

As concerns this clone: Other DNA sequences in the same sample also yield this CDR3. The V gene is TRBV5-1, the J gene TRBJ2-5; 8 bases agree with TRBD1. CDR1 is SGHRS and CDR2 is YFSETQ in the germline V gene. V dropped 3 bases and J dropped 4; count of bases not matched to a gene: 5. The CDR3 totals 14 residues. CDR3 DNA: TGCGCCAGCAGCTCGGACAGGGAAAGAGAGACCCAGTACTTC. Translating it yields CASSSDRERETQYF. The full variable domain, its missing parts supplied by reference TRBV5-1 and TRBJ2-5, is KAGVTQTPRYLIKTRGQQVTLSCSPISGHRSVSWYQQTPGQGLQFLFEYFSETQRNKGNFPGRFSGRQFSNSRSEMNVSTLELGDSALYLCASSSDRERETQYFGPGTRLLVL.

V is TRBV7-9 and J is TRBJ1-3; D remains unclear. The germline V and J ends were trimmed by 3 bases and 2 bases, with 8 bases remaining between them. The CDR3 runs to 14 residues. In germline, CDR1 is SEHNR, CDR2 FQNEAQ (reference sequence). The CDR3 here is CASSFPGAGNTIYF. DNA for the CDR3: TGTGCCAGCAGCTTTCCCGGGGCTGGAAACACCATATATTTT.